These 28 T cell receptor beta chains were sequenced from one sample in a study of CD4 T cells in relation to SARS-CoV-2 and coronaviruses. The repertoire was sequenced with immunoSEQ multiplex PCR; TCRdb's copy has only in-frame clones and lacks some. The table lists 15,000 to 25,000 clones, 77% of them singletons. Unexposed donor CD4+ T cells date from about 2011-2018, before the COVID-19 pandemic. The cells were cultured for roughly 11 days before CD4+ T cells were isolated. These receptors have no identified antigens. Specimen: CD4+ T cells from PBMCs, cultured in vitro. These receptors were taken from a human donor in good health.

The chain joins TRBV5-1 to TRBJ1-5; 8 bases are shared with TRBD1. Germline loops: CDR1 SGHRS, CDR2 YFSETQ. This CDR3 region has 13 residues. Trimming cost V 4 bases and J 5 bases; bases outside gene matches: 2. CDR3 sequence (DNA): TGCGCCAGCAGCCCGACAGGGGATCAGCCCCAGCATTTT. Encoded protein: CASSPTGDQPQHF.

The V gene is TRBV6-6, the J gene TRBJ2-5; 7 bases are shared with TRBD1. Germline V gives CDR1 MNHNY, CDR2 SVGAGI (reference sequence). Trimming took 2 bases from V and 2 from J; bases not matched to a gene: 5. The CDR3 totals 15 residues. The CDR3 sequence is CASSYPTGQQETQYF. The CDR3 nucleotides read TGTGCCAGCAGTTACCCGACAGGGCAACAAGAGACCCAGTACTTC.

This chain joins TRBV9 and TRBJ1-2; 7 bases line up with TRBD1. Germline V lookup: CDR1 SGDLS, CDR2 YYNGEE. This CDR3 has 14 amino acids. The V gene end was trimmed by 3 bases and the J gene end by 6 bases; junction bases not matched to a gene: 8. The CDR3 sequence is CASSGRQGGDGYTF. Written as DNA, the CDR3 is TGTGCCAGCAGCGGGAGACAGGGTGGGGATGGCTACACCTTC.

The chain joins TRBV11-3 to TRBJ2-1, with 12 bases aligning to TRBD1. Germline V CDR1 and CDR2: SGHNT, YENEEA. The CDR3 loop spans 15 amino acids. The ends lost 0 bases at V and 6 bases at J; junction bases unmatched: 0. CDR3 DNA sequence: TGTGCCAGCAGCTTAGAGGGACAGGGGGCCAATGAGCAGTTCTTC. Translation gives CASSLEGQGANEQFF.

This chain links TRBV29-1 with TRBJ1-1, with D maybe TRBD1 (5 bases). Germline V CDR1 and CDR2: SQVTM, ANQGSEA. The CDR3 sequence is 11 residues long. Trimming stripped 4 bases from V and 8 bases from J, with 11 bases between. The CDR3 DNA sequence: TGCAGCGTTGTACCCGGGGGAGAAGCTTTCTTT. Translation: CSVVPGGEAFF.

CDR3 sequence reads: CASTFNRDTEAFF. CDR3 bases: TGTGCCAGCACTTTTAACAGGGACACTGAAGCTTTCTTT. The chain is built from TRBV6-5 and TRBJ1-1; TRBD1 might be the D (6 bases). Germline-derived CDR1 and CDR2 are MNHEY and SVGAGI. CDR3 size: 13 residues. V was pared by 7 bases and J by 3 bases, with 12 bases between.

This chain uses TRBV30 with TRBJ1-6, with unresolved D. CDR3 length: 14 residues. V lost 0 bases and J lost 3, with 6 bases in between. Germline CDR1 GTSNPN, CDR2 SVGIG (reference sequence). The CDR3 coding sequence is TGTGCCTGGAGTGTAACAAGCTATAATTCACCCCTCCACTTT. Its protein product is CAWSVTSYNSPLHF. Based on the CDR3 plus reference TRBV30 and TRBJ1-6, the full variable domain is SQTIHQWPATLVQPVGSPLSLECTVEGTSNPNLYWYRQAAGRGLQLLFYSVGIGQISSEVPQNLSASRPQDRQFILSSKKLLLSDSGFYLCAWSVTSYNSPLHFGNGTRLTVT.

CDR3 in DNA: TGTGCCAGCAGCTTGTGGGGGGAGACCCAGTACTTC. It yields the protein CASSLWGETQYF. The rearrangement links TRBV7-2 to TRBJ2-5; TRBD1 or TRBD2 may be the D gene (5 bases each). V was shortened by 3 bases and J by 5 bases, with 7 bases between the two germline ends. From germline, CDR1 is SGHTA and CDR2 FQGNSA. CDR3 length: 12 amino acids. The variable domain in full, completed from reference TRBV7-2 and TRBJ2-5, reads GAGVSQSPSNKVTEKGKDVELRCDPISGHTALYWYRQSLGQGLEFLIYFQGNSAPDKSGLPSDRFSAERTGGSVSTLTIQRTQQEDSAVYLCASSLWGETQYFGPGTRLLVL.

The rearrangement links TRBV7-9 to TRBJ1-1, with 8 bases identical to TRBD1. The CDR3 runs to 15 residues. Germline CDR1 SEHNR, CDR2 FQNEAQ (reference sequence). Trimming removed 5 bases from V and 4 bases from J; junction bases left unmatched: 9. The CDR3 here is CASSITGGSGTEAFF. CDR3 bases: TGTGCCAGCAGCATCACAGGGGGTTCAGGCACTGAAGCTTTCTTT.

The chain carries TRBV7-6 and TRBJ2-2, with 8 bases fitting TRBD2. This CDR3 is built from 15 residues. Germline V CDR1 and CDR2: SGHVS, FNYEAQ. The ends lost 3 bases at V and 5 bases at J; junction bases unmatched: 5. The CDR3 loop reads CASSLAGGGTGELFF. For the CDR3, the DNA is TGTGCCAGCAGCTTGGCCGGGGGGGGAACCGGGGAGCTGTTTTTT.

CDR3 bases: TGTGCCAGCAGTCTTACTCCCGGGACAGGGGGCAGGGAGACCCAGTACTTC. Protein: CASSLTPGTGGRETQYF. The V gene is TRBV6-6, the J gene TRBJ2-5; 12 nucleotides align to TRBD1. V lost 5 bases, J lost 5 bases, and 12 bases stayed unmatched. CDR1 and CDR2 from the germline V gene are MNHNY and SVGAGI (reference sequence). The CDR3 runs 17 residues.

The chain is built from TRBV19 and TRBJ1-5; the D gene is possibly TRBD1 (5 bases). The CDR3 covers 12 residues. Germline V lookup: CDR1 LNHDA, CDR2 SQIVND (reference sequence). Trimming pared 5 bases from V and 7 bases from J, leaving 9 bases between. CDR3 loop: CASSFGTQPQHF. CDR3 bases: TGTGCCAGTAGTTTCGGGACCCAGCCCCAGCATTTT.

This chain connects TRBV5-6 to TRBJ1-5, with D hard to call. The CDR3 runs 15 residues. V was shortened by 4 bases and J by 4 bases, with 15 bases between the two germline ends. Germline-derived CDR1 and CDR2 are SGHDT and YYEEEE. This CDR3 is CASSPGYSVNQPQHF. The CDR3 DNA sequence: TGTGCCAGCAGCCCGGGGTATTCCGTGAATCAGCCCCAGCATTTT.

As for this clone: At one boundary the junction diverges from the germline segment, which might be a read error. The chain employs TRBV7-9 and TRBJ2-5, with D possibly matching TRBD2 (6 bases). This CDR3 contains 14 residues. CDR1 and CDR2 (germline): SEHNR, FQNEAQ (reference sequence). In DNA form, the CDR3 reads TGTGCCAGCAGTTTAAGGGACTTCCAAGGGACCCAGTACTTC. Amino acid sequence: CASSLRDFQGTQYF.

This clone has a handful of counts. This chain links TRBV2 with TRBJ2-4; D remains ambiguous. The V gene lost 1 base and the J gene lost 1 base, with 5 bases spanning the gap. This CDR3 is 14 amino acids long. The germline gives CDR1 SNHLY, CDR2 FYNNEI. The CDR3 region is CASSEGVAKNIQYF. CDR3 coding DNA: TGTGCCAGCAGTGAAGGAGTTGCCAAAAACATTCAGTACTTC.

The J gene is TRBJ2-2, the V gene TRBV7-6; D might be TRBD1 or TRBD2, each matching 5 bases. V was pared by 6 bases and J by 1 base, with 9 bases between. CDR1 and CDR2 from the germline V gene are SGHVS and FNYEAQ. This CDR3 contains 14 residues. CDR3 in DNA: TGTGCCAGCAGTCGGGACGGGAACACCGGGGAGCTGTTTTTT. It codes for CASSRDGNTGELFF.

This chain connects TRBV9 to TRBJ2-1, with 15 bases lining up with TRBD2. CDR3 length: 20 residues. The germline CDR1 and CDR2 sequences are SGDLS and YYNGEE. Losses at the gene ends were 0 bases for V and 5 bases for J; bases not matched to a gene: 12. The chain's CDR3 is CASSVAGTSGGPRGDNEQFF. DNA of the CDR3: TGTGCCAGCAGCGTAGCAGGGACTAGCGGGGGGCCCAGGGGGGACAATGAGCAGTTCTTC.

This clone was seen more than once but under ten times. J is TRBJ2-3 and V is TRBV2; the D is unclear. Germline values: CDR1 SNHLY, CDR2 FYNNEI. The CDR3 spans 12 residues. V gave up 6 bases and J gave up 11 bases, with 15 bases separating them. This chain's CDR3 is CASSPSGTVQYF. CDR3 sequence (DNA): TGTGCCAGCAGCCCCTCAGGTACTGTGCAGTATTTT.

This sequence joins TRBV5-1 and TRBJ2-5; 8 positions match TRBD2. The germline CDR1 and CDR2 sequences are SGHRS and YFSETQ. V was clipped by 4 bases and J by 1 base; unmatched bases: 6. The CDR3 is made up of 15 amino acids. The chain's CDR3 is CASSRAGGIQETQYF. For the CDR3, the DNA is TGCGCCAGCAGCCGGGCGGGGGGAATCCAAGAGACCCAGTACTTC.

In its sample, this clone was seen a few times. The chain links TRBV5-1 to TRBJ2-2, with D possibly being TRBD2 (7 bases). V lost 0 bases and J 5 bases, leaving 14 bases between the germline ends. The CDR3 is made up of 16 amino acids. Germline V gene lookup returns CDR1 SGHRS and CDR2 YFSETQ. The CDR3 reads CASSLGVRGATGELFF. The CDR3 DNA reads TGCGCCAGCAGCTTGGGTGTTCGGGGGGCGACCGGGGAGCTGTTTTTT.

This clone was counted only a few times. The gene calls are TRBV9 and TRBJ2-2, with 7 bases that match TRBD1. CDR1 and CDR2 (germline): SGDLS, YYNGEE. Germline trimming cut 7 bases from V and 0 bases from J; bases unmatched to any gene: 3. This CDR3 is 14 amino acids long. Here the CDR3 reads CASEGTANTGELFF. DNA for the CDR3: TGTGCCAGCGAAGGGACAGCGAACACCGGGGAGCTGTTTTTT. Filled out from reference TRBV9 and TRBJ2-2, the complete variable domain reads DSGVTQTPKHLITATGQRVTLRCSPRSGDLSVYWYQQSLDQGLQFLIQYYNGEERAKGNILERFSAQQFPDLHSELNLSSLELGDSALYFCASEGTANTGELFFGEGSRLTVL.

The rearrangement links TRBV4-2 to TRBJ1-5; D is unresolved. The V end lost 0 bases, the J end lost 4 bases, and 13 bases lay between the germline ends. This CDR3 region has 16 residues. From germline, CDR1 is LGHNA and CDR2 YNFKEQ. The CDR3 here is CASSQEGSGPNQPQHF. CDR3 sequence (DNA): TGTGCCAGCAGCCAAGAAGGGTCAGGCCCTAATCAGCCCCAGCATTTT.

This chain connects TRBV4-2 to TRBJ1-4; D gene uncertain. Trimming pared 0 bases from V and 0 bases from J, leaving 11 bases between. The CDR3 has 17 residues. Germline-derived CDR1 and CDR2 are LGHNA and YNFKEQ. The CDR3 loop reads CASSQDLAFTTNEKLFF. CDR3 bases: TGTGCCAGCAGCCAAGATCTGGCGTTCACAACTAATGAAAAACTGTTTTTT.

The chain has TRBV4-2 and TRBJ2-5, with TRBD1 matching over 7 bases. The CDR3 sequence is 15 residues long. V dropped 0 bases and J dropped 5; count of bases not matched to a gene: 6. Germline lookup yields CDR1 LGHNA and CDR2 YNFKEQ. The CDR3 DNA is TGTGCCAGCAGCCAAGAACAGGGGCGCTGGGAGACCCAGTACTTC. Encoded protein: CASSQEQGRWETQYF.

The CDR3 DNA reads TGTGCCAGCAGGCGGGACAGCAATTCACCCCTCCACTTT. It translates to CASRRDSNSPLHF. The chain joins TRBV7-2 to TRBJ1-6; 7 bases align to TRBD1. The germline gives CDR1 SGHTA, CDR2 FQGNSA. The CDR3 is 13 residues long. The V segment lost 6 bases and the J segment 7 bases; nucleotides outside the gene matches: 3.

Written as DNA, the CDR3 is TGTGCCAGCAGCCCCTCGTCGGCAGGGAACATTCAGTACTTC. Protein product: CASSPSSAGNIQYF. The chain uses TRBV7-9 and TRBJ2-4; maybe TRBD1 (5 bases). CDR3 length: 14 amino acids. Trimming removed 5 bases at V and 7 bases at J, with 15 bases between. Germline CDR1 is SEHNR and CDR2 is FQNEAQ (reference sequence).

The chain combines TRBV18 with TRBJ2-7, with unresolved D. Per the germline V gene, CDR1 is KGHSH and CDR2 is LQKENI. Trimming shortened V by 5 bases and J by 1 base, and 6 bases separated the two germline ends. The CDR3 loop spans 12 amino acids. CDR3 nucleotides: TGTGCCAGCTCAGCTGAGTCCTACGAGCAGTACTTC. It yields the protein CASSAESYEQYF.

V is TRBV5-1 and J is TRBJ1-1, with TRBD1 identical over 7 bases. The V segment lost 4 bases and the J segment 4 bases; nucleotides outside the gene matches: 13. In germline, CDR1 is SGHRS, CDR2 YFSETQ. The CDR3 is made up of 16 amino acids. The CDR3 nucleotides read TGCGCCAGCAGCCCGGGACAGCGAACCAGGACCACTGAAGCTTTCTTT. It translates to CASSPGQRTRTTEAFF. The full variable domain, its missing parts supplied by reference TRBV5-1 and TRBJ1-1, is KAGVTQTPRYLIKTRGQQVTLSCSPISGHRSVSWYQQTPGQGLQFLFEYFSETQRNKGNFPGRFSGRQFSNSRSEMNVSTLELGDSALYLCASSPGQRTRTTEAFFGQGTRLTVV.